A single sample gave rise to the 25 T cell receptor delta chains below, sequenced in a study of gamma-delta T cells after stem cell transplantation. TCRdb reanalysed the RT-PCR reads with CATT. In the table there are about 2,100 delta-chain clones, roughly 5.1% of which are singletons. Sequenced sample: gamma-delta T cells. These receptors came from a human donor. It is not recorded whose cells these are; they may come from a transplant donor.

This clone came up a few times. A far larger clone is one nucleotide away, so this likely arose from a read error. The CDR3 nucleotides are TGTGCCTGTGACGGGATACGAGCCGATAAACTCATCTTT. This sequence encodes CACDGIRADKLIF. The chain couples TRDV2 to TRDJ1; 8 bases are shared with TRDD3. Unmatched junction bases numbered 2, after V lost 3 bases and J lost 3 bases. Germline CDR1 GEAIGNYY, CDR2 EKD. The CDR3 runs to 13 residues.

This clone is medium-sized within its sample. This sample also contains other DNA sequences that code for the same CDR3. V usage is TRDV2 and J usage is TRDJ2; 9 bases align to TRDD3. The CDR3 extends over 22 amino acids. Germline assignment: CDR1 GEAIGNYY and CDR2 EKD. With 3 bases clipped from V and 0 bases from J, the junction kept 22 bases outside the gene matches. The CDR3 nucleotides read TGTGCCTGTGACCCCGTACGTGGGGATACGCGCCAGAAGCAGGCTTTGACAGCACAACTCTTCTTT. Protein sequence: CACDPVRGDTRQKQALTAQLFF.

The CDR3 DNA reads as TGTGCCTGTGACGACCTGGGGGCTAGCGATAAACTCATCTTT. Translated: CACDDLGASDKLIF. The genes are TRDV2 and TRDJ1, with 7 bases identical to TRDD3. The V gene's germline CDR1 is GEAIGNYY and CDR2 EKD. This CDR3 is 14 amino acids long. V trimming: 3 bases; J trimming: 4 bases; junction bases outside the gene matches: 7.

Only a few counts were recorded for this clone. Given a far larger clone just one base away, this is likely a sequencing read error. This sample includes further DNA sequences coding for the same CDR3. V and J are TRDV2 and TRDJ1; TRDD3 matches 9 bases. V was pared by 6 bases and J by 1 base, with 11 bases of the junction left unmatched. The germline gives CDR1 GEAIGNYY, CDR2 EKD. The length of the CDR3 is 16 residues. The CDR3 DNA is TGTGCCTGTTCCATACTAGGGGATACGTCCACCGATAAACTCATCTTT. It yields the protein CACSILGDTSTDKLIF.

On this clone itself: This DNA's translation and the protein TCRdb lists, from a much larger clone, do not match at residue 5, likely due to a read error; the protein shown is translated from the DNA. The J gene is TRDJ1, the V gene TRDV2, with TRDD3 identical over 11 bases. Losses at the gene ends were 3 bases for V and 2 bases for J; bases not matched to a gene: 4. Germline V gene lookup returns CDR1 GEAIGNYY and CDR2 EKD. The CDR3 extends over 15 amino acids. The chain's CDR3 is CACDALGDTTDKLIF. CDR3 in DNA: TGTGCCTGTGACGCCCTGGGGGATACAACCGATAAACTCATCTTT.

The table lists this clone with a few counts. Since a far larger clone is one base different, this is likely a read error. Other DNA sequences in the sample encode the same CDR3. The CDR3 DNA reads TGTGCTCTTGGGGGGCCTCCTTCCTATAGCTGGGGGACGCAGCTTACCCTGGATAAACTCATCTTT. It codes for CALGGPPSYSWGTQLTLDKLIF. J is TRDJ1 and V is TRDV1, with D perhaps being TRDD2 or TRDD3 (8 bases each). The CDR3 totals 22 residues. Germline V CDR1 and CDR2: TSWWSYY, QGS. Trimming removed 4 bases at V and 5 bases at J, with 38 bases between.

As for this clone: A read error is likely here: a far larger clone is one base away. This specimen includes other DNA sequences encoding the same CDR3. Here the CDR3 reads CACDTVGILGDTDKLIF. CDR3 nucleotides: TGTGCCTGTGACACCGTGGGGATACTCGGGGACACCGATAAACTCATCTTT. The chain links TRDV2 to TRDJ1, with 8 bases aligning to TRDD3. The ends lost 0 bases at V and 0 bases at J; junction bases unmatched: 8. Germline lookup yields CDR1 GEAIGNYY and CDR2 EKD. This CDR3 region has 17 residues.

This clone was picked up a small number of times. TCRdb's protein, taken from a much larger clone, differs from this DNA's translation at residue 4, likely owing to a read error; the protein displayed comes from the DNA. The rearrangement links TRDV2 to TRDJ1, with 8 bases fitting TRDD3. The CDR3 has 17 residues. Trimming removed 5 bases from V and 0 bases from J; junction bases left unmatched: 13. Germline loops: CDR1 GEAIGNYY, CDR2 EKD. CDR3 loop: CACGSLLGGWDTDKLIF. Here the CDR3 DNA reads TGTGCCTGTGGTTCCTTACTGGGGGGATGGGACACCGATAAACTCATCTTT.

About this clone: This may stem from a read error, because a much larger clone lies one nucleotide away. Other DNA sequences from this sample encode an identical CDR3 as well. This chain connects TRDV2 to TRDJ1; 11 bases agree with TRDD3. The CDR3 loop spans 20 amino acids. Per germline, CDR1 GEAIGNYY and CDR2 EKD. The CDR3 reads CACDTIGGYAKTTYTDKLIF. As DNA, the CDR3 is TGTGCCTGCGACACCATTGGGGGATACGCTAAGACCACATACACCGATAAACTCATCTTT.

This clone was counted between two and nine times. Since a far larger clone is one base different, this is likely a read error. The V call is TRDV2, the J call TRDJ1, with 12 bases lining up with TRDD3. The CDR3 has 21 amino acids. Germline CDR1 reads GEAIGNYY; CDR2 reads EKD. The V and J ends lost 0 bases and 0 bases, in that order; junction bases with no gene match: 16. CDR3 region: CACDTLFPPTGGYSDTDKLIF. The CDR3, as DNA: TGTGCCTGTGACACCCTTTTCCCTCCTACTGGGGGATACTCGGACACCGATAAACTCATCTTT.

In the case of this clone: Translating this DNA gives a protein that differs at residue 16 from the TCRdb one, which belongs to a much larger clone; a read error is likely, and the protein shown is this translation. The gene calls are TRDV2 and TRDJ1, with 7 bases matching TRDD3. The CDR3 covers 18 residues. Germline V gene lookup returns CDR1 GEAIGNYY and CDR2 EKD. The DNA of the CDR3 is TGTGCCTGTGACACCGTGAGGGGGATGCCCCTCAACACCGATAAATTCATCTTT. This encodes CACDTVRGMPLNTDKFIF.

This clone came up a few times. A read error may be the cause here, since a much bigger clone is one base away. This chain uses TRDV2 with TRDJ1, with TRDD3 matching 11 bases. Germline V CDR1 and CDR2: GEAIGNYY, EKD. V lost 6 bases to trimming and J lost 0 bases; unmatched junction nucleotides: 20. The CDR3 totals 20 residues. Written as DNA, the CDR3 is TGTGCCTGTTCCCGTACGCCCTCGAACTGGGGGATATTTAACACCGATAAACTCATCTTT. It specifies CACSRTPSNWGIFNTDKLIF.

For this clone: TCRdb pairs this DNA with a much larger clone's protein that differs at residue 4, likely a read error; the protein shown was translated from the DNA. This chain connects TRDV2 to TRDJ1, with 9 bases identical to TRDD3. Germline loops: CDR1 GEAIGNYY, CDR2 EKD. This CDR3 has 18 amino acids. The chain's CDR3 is CACGTVSKLGESTDKLIF. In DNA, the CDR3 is TGTGCCTGTGGCACCGTCTCGAAACTGGGGGAGAGCACCGATAAACTCATCTTT.

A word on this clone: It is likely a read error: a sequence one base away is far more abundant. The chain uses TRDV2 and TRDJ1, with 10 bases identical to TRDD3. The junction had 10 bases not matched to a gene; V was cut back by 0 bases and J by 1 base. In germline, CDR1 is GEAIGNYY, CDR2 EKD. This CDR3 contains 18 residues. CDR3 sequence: CACDTLRRTGGSTDKLIF. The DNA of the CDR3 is TGTGCCTGTGACACCCTCCGCCGTACTGGGGGATCCACCGATAAACTCATCTTT.

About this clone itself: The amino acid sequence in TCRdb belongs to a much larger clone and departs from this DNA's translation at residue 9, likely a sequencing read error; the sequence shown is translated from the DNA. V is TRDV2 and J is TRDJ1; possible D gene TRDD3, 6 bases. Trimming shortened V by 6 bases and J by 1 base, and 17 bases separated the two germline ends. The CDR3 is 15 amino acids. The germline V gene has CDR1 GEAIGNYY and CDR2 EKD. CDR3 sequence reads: CACFRLGNGTDKLIF. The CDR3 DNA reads TGTGCCTGTTTCCGGCTGGGGAACGGCACCGATAAACTCATCTTT.

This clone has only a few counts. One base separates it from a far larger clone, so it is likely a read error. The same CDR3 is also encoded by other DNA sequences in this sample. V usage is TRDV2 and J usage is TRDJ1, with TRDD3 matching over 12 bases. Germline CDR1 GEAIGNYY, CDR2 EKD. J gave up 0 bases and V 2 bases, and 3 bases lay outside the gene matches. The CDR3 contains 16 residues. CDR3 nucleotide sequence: TGTGCCTGTGACAAGCTGGGGGATACGAACACCGATAAACTCATCTTT. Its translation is CACDKLGDTNTDKLIF.

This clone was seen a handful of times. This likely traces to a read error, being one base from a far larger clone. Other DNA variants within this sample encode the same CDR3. The DNA of the CDR3 is TGTGCCTGTGACACGCTGGGGGCCTACACCGATAAACTCATCTTC. It encodes CACDTLGAYTDKLIF. The genes are TRDV2 and TRDJ1, with TRDD3 matching 7 bases. The CDR3 consists of 15 residues. Germline lookup yields CDR1 GEAIGNYY and CDR2 EKD.

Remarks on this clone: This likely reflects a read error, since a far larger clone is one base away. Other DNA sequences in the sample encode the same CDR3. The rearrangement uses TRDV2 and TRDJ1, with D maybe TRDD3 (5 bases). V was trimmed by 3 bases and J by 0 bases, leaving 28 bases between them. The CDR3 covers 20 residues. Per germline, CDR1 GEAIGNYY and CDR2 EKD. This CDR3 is CACDSLASGDTVPYTDKLIF. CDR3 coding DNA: TGTGCCTGTGACTCCCTTGCGTCCGGCGATACAGTCCCCTACACCGATAAACTCATCTTT.

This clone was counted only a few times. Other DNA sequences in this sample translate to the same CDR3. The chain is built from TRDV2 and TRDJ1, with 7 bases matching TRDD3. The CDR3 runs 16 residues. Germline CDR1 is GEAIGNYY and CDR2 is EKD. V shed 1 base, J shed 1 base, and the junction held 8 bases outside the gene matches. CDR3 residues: CACDTLGATSTDKLIF. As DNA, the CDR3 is TGTGCCTGTGACACGCTGGGGGCCACCTCCACCGATAAACTCATCTTT.

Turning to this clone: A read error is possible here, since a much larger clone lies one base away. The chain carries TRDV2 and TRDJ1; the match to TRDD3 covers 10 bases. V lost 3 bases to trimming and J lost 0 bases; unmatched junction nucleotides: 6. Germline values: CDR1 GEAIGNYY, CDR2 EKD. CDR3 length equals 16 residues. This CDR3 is CACDPPTGGYTDKLIF. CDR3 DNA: TGTGCCTGTGACCCACCTACTGGGGGATACACCGATAAACTCATCTTT.

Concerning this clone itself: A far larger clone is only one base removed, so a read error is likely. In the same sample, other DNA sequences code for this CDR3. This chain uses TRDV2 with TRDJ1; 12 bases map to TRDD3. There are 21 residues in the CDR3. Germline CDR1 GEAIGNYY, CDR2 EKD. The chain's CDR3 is CACDTLRGLGDTESGTDKLIF. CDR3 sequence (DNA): TGTGCCTGCGACACTCTGAGGGGACTGGGGGATACAGAGTCGGGCACCGATAAACTCATCTTT.

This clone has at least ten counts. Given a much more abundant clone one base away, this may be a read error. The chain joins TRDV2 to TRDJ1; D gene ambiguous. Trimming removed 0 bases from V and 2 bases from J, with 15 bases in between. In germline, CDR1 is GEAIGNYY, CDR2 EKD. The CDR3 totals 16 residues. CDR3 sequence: CACDTLGAALTDKLIF. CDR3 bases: TGTGCCTGTGACACCCTCGGGGCCGCCTTGACCGATAAACTCATCTTT.

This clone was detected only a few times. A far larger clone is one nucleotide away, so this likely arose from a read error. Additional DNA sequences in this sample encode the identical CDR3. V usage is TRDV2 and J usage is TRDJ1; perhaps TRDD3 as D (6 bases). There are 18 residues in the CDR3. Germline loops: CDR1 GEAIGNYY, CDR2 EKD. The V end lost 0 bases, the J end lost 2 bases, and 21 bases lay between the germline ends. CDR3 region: CACDTVDGGYAGTDKLIF. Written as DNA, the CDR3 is TGTGCCTGTGACACCGTTGATGGGGGGTACGCAGGGACCGATAAACTCATCTTT.

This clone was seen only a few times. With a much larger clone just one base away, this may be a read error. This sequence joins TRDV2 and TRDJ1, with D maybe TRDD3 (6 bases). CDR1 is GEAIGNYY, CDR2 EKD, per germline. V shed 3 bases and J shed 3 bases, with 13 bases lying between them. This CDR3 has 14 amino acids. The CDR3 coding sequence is TGTGCCTGTGACTCTATACTGGGCTCCGATAAACTCATCTTT. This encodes CACDSILGSDKLIF.

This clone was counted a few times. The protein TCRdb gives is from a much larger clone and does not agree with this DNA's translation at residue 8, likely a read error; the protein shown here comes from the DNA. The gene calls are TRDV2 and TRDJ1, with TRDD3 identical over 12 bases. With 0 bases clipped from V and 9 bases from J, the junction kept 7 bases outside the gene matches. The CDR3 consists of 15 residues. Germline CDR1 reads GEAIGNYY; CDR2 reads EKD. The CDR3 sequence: CACDTVGAGGYELIF. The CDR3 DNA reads TGTGCCTGTGACACCGTGGGGGCTGGGGGATACGAACTCATCTTT.